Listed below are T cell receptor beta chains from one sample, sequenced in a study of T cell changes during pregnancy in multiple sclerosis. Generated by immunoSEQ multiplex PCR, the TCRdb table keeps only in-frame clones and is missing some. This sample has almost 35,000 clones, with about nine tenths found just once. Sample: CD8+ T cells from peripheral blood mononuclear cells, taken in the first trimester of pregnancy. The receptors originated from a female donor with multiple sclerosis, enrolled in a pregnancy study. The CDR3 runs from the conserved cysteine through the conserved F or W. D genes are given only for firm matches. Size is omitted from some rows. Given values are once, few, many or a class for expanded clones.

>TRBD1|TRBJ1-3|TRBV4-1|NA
CASTPDRGGNTIYF
TGCGCCAGCACCCCTGACAGGGGTGGAAACACCATATATTTT
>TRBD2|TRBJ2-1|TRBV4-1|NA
CASSQGSGIYNEQFF
TGCGCCAGCAGCCAAGGTAGCGGGATCTACAATGAGCAGTTCTTC
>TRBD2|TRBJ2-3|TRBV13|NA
CASSLVPTTSADTQYF
TGTGCCAGCAGCTTAGTTCCCACCACTAGCGCGGATACGCAGTATTTT
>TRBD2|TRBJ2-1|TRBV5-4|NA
CASSLELAGDFSYNEQFF
TGTGCCAGCAGCTTGGAACTAGCGGGAGACTTCTCCTACAATGAGCAGTTCTTC
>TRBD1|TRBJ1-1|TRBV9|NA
CASSGDTGGNTEAFF
TGTGCCAGCAGCGGGGATACAGGGGGCAACACTGAAGCTTTCTTT
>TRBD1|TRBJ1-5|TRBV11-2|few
CASSLGIQGAGGNQPQHF
TGTGCCAGCAGCTTAGGCATCCAGGGGGCGGGAGGGAATCAGCCCCAGCATTTT
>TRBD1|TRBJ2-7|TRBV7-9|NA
CASSAPGTGLATYEQYF
TGTGCCAGCAGCGCTCCCGGGACAGGGCTTGCCACCTACGAGCAGTACTTC
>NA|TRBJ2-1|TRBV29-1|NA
CSAAPTTGRGDEQFF
TGCAGCGCGGCCCCAACAACCGGGAGAGGGGATGAGCAGTTCTTC
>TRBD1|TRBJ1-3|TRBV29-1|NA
CSVDPGDRNTIYF
TGCAGCGTTGACCCTGGGGACAGGAACACCATATATTTT
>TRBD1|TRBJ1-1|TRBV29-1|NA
CSVGGGESEAFF
TGCAGCGTAGGGGGCGGGGAGTCTGAAGCTTTCTTT